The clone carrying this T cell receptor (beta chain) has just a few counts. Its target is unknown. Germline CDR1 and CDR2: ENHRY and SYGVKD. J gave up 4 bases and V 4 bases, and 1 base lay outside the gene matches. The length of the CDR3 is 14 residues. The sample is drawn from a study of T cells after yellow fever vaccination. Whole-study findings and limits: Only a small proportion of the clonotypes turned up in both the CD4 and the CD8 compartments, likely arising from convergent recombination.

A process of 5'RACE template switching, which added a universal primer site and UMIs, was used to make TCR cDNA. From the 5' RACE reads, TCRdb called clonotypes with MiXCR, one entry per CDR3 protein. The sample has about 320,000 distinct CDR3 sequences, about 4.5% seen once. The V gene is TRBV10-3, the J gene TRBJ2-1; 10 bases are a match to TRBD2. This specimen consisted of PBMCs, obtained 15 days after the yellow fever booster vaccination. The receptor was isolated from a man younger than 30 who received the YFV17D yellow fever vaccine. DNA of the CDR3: TGTGCCATCAGTGCTAGCGGGGGTTACAATGAGCAGTTCTTC. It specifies CAISASGGYNEQFF.